This TCR beta chain is drawn from a study of identical twins. The CDR3 spans 13 residues. V shed 5 bases, J shed 1 base, and the junction held 3 bases outside the gene matches. Germline V CDR1 and CDR2: SQVTM, ANQGSEA. Study observations and caveats: Models came in too low on out-of-frame TCR alpha sharing in monozygotic twins. Cross-sectional statistics underpinned the conclusions; the same donors were not followed. There were fewer insertions in abundant cord blood beta clonotypes, but memory repertoires showed no such pattern. Where beta out-of-frame sequences were concerned, excess twin sharing was weaker.

TCRdb reanalysed the 5' RACE reads using MiXCR and keeps one entry per CDR3 protein. Among 450,000 or so distinct CDR3 sequences listed, around 20% were seen once. This clonotype was observed a few times. Its antigen is as yet unknown. The TCR comes from a man aged 45-60 years in good health. V usage is TRBV29-1 and J usage is TRBJ1-2; the match to TRBD1 covers 8 bases. Material: naive T cells sorted from blood. CDR3 DNA: TGCAGCGTTCTAGGACAGGGTAACTATGGCTACACCTTC. Translating it yields CSVLGQGNYGYTF.